Here is one T cell receptor beta chain with its context. Trimming removed 1 base from V and 5 bases from J; junction bases left unmatched: 4. The CDR3 length is 15 residues. Germline V gene data show CDR1 as SGHKS and CDR2 as YYEKEE (reference sequence). Donors were ostensibly healthy at sampling, although undocumented immune exposures were probable. The source of the sample is a study of cytomegalovirus exposure and HLA in healthy donors. This PCR relied on a set of 60 Vbeta primers and 13 Jbeta primers. Using immunoSEQ multiplex PCR, the repertoire was profiled, and TCRdb retains in-frame clones only, with some absent. Found here are some 76,000 clones, 86% of them singletons; the top ten hold roughly 2%.

Sequencing was done on a sample of PBMCs. The chain couples TRBV5-5 to TRBJ2-1, with 9 bases that match TRBD2. This clonotype originated in a woman in her twenties or thirties in good health and CMV-seronegative. CDR3 loop: CASSLIAGVNNEQFF. The CDR3 DNA follows: TGTGCCAGCAGCTTGATAGCGGGAGTGAACAATGAGCAGTTCTTC.